The rows below give T cell receptor beta chains drawn from one sample of a study of beta chain features in type 1 diabetes. Here immunoSEQ multiplex PCR was the method, and the copy in TCRdb shows in-frame clones only, minus some. The sample includes around 310,000 clones, approximately 10% seen only once; the top ten take around 0.015%. Material for sequencing was naive CD4+ T cells from blood. The source of these receptors is a woman aged 25 to 45 in good health. Both conserved end residues are part of each CDR3. The D gene is left open where the match is weak. The size of a clone is reported for some rows only, either as once, few or many, or as a class for expanded clones.

V gene: TRBV28; D gene: TRBD1; J gene: TRBJ2-1; clone size: few; CDR3 protein: CASNTNDRDNEQFF; CDR3 DNA: TGTGCCAGCAACACGAACGACAGGGACAATGAGCAGTTCTTC
V gene: TRBV7-2; D gene: TRBD2; J gene: TRBJ2-2; clone size: few; CDR3 protein: CASSRTSGRAGTGELFF; CDR3 DNA: TGTGCCAGCAGCCGGACTAGCGGGAGGGCGGGCACCGGGGAGCTGTTTTTT
V gene: TRBV9; D gene: TRBD1; J gene: TRBJ2-3; clone size: -; CDR3 protein: CASSLWTGDPDTQYF; CDR3 DNA: TGTGCCAGCAGCTTATGGACAGGGGATCCAGATACGCAGTATTTT
V gene: TRBV28; D gene: TRBD2; J gene: TRBJ2-5; clone size: few; CDR3 protein: CASSSGLAAQETQYF; CDR3 DNA: TGTGCCAGCAGTTCCGGACTAGCGGCTCAAGAGACCCAGTACTTC
V gene: TRBV6-5; D gene: TRBD1; J gene: TRBJ1-2; clone size: few; CDR3 protein: CASTSDRGIGYTF; CDR3 DNA: TGTGCCAGCACTTCAGACAGGGGGATTGGCTACACCTTC
V gene: TRBV7-2; D gene: -; J gene: TRBJ2-2; clone size: few; CDR3 protein: CASSSGGANTGELFF; CDR3 DNA: TGTGCCAGCAGCTCTGGAGGGGCTAACACCGGGGAGCTGTTTTTT
V gene: TRBV5-8; D gene: TRBD2; J gene: TRBJ2-2; clone size: -; CDR3 protein: CASSLGLAATGELFF; CDR3 DNA: TGTGCCAGCAGCTTGGGTCTAGCGGCCACCGGGGAGCTGTTTTTT
V gene: TRBV27; D gene: TRBD1; J gene: TRBJ2-1; clone size: few; CDR3 protein: CASRRTGGNEQFF; CDR3 DNA: TGTGCCAGCAGACGGACAGGGGGCAATGAGCAGTTCTTC
V gene: TRBV6-4; D gene: TRBD2; J gene: TRBJ2-3; clone size: few; CDR3 protein: CASSITSGTGDTQYF; CDR3 DNA: TGTGCCAGCAGTATCACTAGCGGGACTGGGGATACGCAGTATTTT
V gene: TRBV28; D gene: -; J gene: TRBJ2-5; clone size: -; CDR3 protein: CASSSGDRETQYF; CDR3 DNA: TGTGCCAGCAGTTCGGGGGATAGGGAGACCCAGTACTTC
V gene: TRBV6-6; D gene: TRBD1; J gene: TRBJ1-1; clone size: few; CDR3 protein: CASHSAGGTEAFF; CDR3 DNA: TGTGCCAGCCATAGTGCAGGGGGCACTGAAGCTTTCTTT
V gene: TRBV21-1; D gene: -; J gene: TRBJ2-7; clone size: few; CDR3 protein: CASSTSGSLNEQYF; CDR3 DNA: TGTGCCAGCAGCACAAGCGGGAGTCTCAACGAGCAGTACTTC
V gene: TRBV5-6; D gene: TRBD1; J gene: TRBJ2-1; clone size: -; CDR3 protein: CASSLGSGTGLYNEQFF; CDR3 DNA: TGTGCCAGCAGCTTGGGGTCGGGGACAGGGCTCTACAATGAGCAGTTCTTC
V gene: TRBV19; D gene: -; J gene: TRBJ2-2; clone size: -; CDR3 protein: CASLEGGSRTGELFF; CDR3 DNA: TGTGCCAGTTTGGAGGGTGGGAGTAGGACCGGGGAGCTGTTTTTT
V gene: TRBV7-9; D gene: -; J gene: TRBJ2-6; clone size: -; CDR3 protein: CASSFEMGGLGANVLTF; CDR3 DNA: TGTGCCAGCAGCTTCGAAATGGGGGGGCTTGGGGCCAACGTCCTGACTTTC
V gene: TRBV30; D gene: TRBD1; J gene: TRBJ2-5; clone size: few; CDR3 protein: CAWSDRGYEQETQYF; CDR3 DNA: TGTGCCTGGAGTGACAGGGGCTATGAACAAGAGACCCAGTACTTC
V gene: TRBV29-1; D gene: -; J gene: TRBJ2-5; clone size: few; CDR3 protein: CSVELHQETQYF; CDR3 DNA: TGCAGCGTTGAATTACACCAGGAGACCCAGTACTTC
V gene: TRBV30; D gene: -; J gene: TRBJ2-3; clone size: -; CDR3 protein: CAWSAWGQSTDTQYF; CDR3 DNA: TGTGCCTGGAGTGCGTGGGGCCAAAGCACAGATACGCAGTATTTT
V gene: TRBV19; D gene: -; J gene: TRBJ2-5; clone size: -; CDR3 protein: CASSSRDTLLGETQYF; CDR3 DNA: TGTGCCAGTAGTTCTCGGGACACCTTACTAGGGGAGACCCAGTACTTC
V gene: TRBV27; D gene: -; J gene: TRBJ2-7; clone size: few; CDR3 protein: CASIRAGTYEQYF; CDR3 DNA: TGTGCCAGCATTCGGGCGGGAACCTACGAGCAGTACTTC
V gene: TRBV30; D gene: -; J gene: TRBJ2-7; clone size: few; CDR3 protein: CAWGLYEQYF; CDR3 DNA: TGTGCCTGGGGGCTTTACGAGCAGTACTTC
V gene: TRBV13; D gene: -; J gene: TRBJ2-7; clone size: -; CDR3 protein: CASSLAGREQYF; CDR3 DNA: TGTGCCAGCAGCTTAGCAGGCAGAGAGCAGTACTTC
V gene: TRBV7-9; D gene: -; J gene: TRBJ1-4; clone size: -; CDR3 protein: CASSRGGVDEKLFF; CDR3 DNA: TGTGCCAGCAGCCGTGGCGGGGTGGATGAAAAACTGTTTTTT
V gene: TRBV19; D gene: TRBD1; J gene: TRBJ2-7; clone size: few; CDR3 protein: CASSVRDRDHEQYF; CDR3 DNA: TGTGCCAGCAGTGTCCGGGACAGGGACCACGAGCAGTACTTC
V gene: TRBV18; D gene: TRBD2; J gene: TRBJ2-5; clone size: -; CDR3 protein: CASSPGLAEETQYF; CDR3 DNA: TGTGCCAGCTCACCCGGACTAGCGGAAGAGACCCAGTACTTC
V gene: TRBV4-2; D gene: TRBD2; J gene: TRBJ2-7; clone size: -; CDR3 protein: CASSQNGLAGAHEQYF; CDR3 DNA: TGTGCCAGCAGCCAAAACGGACTAGCGGGAGCTCACGAGCAGTACTTC
V gene: TRBV7-3; D gene: TRBD1; J gene: TRBJ2-7; clone size: few; CDR3 protein: CASSPGTGGYEQYF; CDR3 DNA: TGTGCCAGCAGCCCAGGGACAGGGGGCTACGAGCAGTACTTC
V gene: TRBV21-1; D gene: -; J gene: TRBJ2-1; clone size: -; CDR3 protein: CASIQPRTGDNEQFF; CDR3 DNA: TGTGCCAGCATCCAACCTCGGACAGGGGACAATGAGCAGTTCTTC
V gene: TRBV2; D gene: -; J gene: TRBJ1-2; clone size: -; CDR3 protein: CATPGGDLNYGYTF; CDR3 DNA: TGTGCCACCCCGGGAGGGGACCTTAACTATGGCTACACCTTC
V gene: TRBV6-4; D gene: TRBD1; J gene: TRBJ1-2; clone size: few; CDR3 protein: CASSAHPGGQGANYGYTF; CDR3 DNA: TGTGCCAGCAGTGCCCACCCTGGCGGGCAGGGGGCTAACTATGGCTACACCTTC
V gene: TRBV28; D gene: TRBD1; J gene: TRBJ1-1; clone size: -; CDR3 protein: CASSPGQGNTEAFF; CDR3 DNA: TGTGCCAGCAGTCCGGGACAGGGGAACACTGAAGCTTTCTTT
V gene: TRBV19; D gene: -; J gene: TRBJ2-7; clone size: few; CDR3 protein: CASSGRDSVYEQYF; CDR3 DNA: TGTGCCAGTAGCGGCCGGGACTCCGTCTACGAGCAGTACTTC
V gene: TRBV30; D gene: -; J gene: TRBJ1-4; clone size: -; CDR3 protein: CAWSGGEWLREEKLFF; CDR3 DNA: TGTGCCTGGAGTGGGGGGGAGTGGCTAAGGGAAGAAAAACTGTTTTTT
V gene: TRBV5-1; D gene: -; J gene: TRBJ1-5; clone size: few; CDR3 protein: CASSPDSPYQPQHF; CDR3 DNA: TGCGCCAGCAGCCCGGACAGTCCTTATCAGCCCCAGCATTTT
V gene: TRBV28; D gene: TRBD2; J gene: TRBJ2-7; clone size: -; CDR3 protein: CASSAGLAGGEQYF; CDR3 DNA: TGTGCCAGCAGTGCGGGACTAGCGGGAGGCGAGCAGTACTTC
V gene: TRBV19; D gene: TRBD2; J gene: TRBJ2-5; clone size: few; CDR3 protein: CASSATWTSGSGETQYF; CDR3 DNA: TGTGCCAGTAGCGCTACCTGGACTAGCGGGAGTGGGGAGACCCAGTACTTC
V gene: TRBV30; D gene: TRBD2; J gene: TRBJ2-1; clone size: -; CDR3 protein: CAWGVAGGGLYEQFF; CDR3 DNA: TGTGCCTGGGGGGTCGCTGGGGGAGGGCTTTATGAGCAGTTCTTC
V gene: TRBV18; D gene: -; J gene: TRBJ2-3; clone size: -; CDR3 protein: CASSPRESVLTGADTQYF; CDR3 DNA: TGTGCCAGCTCACCCCGAGAGTCGGTGCTTACCGGGGCAGATACGCAGTATTTT
V gene: TRBV7-9; D gene: TRBD1; J gene: TRBJ2-1; clone size: -; CDR3 protein: CASSSPGQGGYNEQFF; CDR3 DNA: TGTGCCAGCAGCTCGCCGGGACAGGGGGGATACAATGAGCAGTTCTTC
V gene: TRBV4-3; D gene: TRBD1; J gene: TRBJ1-1; clone size: -; CDR3 protein: CASSQEVVSTGWAEAFF; CDR3 DNA: TGCGCCAGCAGCCAAGAAGTGGTTTCGACAGGGTGGGCTGAAGCTTTCTTT
V gene: TRBV4-2; D gene: -; J gene: TRBJ1-1; clone size: few; CDR3 protein: CASSQDPTGRRGEAFF; CDR3 DNA: TGTGCCAGCAGCCAAGATCCGACAGGTCGCCGAGGTGAAGCTTTCTTT
V gene: TRBV2; D gene: -; J gene: TRBJ2-7; clone size: -; CDR3 protein: CASVDRPSSYEQYF; CDR3 DNA: TGTGCCAGCGTTGACAGGCCGAGCTCCTACGAGCAGTACTTC
V gene: TRBV19; D gene: TRBD2; J gene: TRBJ2-1; clone size: few; CDR3 protein: CASSPSGSYNEQFF; CDR3 DNA: TGTGCCAGTAGCCCTAGCGGGAGCTACAATGAGCAGTTCTTC
V gene: TRBV5-4; D gene: -; J gene: TRBJ2-5; clone size: -; CDR3 protein: CASTLGGARAETQYF; CDR3 DNA: TGTGCCAGCACCCTGGGTGGGGCCAGGGCGGAGACCCAGTACTTC
V gene: TRBV27; D gene: -; J gene: TRBJ2-2; clone size: -; CDR3 protein: CASSRQGWTGELFF; CDR3 DNA: TGTGCCAGCAGCCGCCAGGGATGGACCGGGGAGCTGTTTTTT
V gene: TRBV7-2; D gene: TRBD1; J gene: TRBJ2-7; clone size: few; CDR3 protein: CASSLAGTGSLGRQYF; CDR3 DNA: TGTGCCAGCAGCTTAGCCGGGACAGGGAGCTTGGGGAGGCAGTACTTC
V gene: TRBV7-8; D gene: TRBD1; J gene: TRBJ2-5; clone size: -; CDR3 protein: CASSFSRDRSDF; CDR3 DNA: TGTGCCAGCAGCTTCAGCCGGGACAGGTCAGACTTC
V gene: TRBV4-2; D gene: -; J gene: TRBJ2-3; clone size: -; CDR3 protein: CASSQGLADTQYF; CDR3 DNA: TGTGCCAGCAGCCAAGGACTAGCAGATACGCAGTATTTT
V gene: TRBV7-2; D gene: -; J gene: TRBJ2-3; clone size: few; CDR3 protein: CASSLVAEGTDTQYF; CDR3 DNA: TGTGCCAGCAGCTTAGTAGCAGAGGGCACAGATACGCAGTATTTT
V gene: TRBV12-5; D gene: -; J gene: TRBJ2-1; clone size: -; CDR3 protein: CASGLGGGLHSNEQFF; CDR3 DNA: TGTGCTAGTGGTTTGGGAGGGGGACTACATTCCAATGAGCAGTTCTTC
V gene: TRBV6-1; D gene: -; J gene: TRBJ2-3; clone size: -; CDR3 protein: CASSERGPSTDTQYF; CDR3 DNA: TGTGCCAGCAGTGAAAGGGGTCCTAGCACAGATACGCAGTATTTT
V gene: TRBV30; D gene: TRBD2; J gene: TRBJ2-1; clone size: few; CDR3 protein: CAWSVWTSGYNEQFF; CDR3 DNA: TGTGCCTGGAGTGTCTGGACTAGCGGATACAATGAGCAGTTCTTC
V gene: TRBV9; D gene: -; J gene: TRBJ2-2; clone size: -; CDR3 protein: CASSVRGSGSETGELFF; CDR3 DNA: TGTGCCAGCAGCGTAAGGGGGTCCGGTTCGGAGACCGGGGAGCTGTTTTTT